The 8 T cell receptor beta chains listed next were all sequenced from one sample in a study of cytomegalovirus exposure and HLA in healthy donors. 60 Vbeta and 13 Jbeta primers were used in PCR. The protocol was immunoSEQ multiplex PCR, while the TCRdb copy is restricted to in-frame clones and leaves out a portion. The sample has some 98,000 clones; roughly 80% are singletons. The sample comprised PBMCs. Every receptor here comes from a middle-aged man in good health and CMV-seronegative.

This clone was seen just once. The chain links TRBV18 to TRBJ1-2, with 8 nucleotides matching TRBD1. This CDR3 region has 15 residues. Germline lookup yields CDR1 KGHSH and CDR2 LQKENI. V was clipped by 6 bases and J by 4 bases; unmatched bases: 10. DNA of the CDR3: TGTGCCAGCTCTTCCGGACAGGGAGAACTCTATGGCTACACCTTC. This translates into CASSSGQGELYGYTF.

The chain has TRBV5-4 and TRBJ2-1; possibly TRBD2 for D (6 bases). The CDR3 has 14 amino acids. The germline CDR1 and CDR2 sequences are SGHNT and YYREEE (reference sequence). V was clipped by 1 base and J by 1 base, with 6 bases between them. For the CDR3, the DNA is TGTGCCAGCAGCTTGCGGGAGTCCTACAATGAGCAGTTCTTC. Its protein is CASSLRESYNEQFF.

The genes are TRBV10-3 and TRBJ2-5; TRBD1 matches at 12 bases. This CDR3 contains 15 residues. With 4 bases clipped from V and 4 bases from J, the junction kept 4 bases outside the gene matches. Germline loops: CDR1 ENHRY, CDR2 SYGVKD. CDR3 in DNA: TGTGCCATCAGTGCCGGGACAGGGGGCCGAGAGACCCAGTACTTC. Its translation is CAISAGTGGRETQYF.

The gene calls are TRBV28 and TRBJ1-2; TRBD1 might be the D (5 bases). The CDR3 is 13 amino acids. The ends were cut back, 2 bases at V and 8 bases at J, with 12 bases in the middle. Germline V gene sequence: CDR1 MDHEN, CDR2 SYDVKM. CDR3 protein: CASSLGQPFGYTF. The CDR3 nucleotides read TGTGCCAGCAGTTTAGGACAACCCTTCGGCTACACCTTC.

The CDR3 bases are TGCGCCAGCAGCCAGTGGGCAGGGGTTCTAAACGAGCAGTACTTC. It is translated as CASSQWAGVLNEQYF. This chain uses TRBV4-3 with TRBJ2-5; tentative D call: TRBD1 (6 bases). The end of the DNA fits TRBJ2-7 better, so the J call may be wrong. CDR1 is LGHNA and CDR2 is YSLEER in the germline V gene. This CDR3 is built from 15 residues.

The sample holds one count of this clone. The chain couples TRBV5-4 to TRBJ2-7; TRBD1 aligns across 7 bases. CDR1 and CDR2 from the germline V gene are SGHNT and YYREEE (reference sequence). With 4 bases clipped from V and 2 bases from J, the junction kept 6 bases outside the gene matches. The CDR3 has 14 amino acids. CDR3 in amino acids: CASSRDRITYEQYF. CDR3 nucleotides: TGTGCCAGCAGCCGGGACAGAATTACCTACGAGCAGTACTTC.

CDR3 residues: CASSQRLGTEAFF. In DNA form, the CDR3 reads TGTGCCAGCAGCCAACGGCTCGGGACTGAAGCTTTCTTT. V is TRBV13 and J is TRBJ1-1; D gene unclear. The CDR3 runs 13 residues. V shed 5 bases and J shed 5 bases, with 12 bases lying between them. CDR1 is PRHDT and CDR2 is FYEKMQ in the germline V gene (reference sequence).

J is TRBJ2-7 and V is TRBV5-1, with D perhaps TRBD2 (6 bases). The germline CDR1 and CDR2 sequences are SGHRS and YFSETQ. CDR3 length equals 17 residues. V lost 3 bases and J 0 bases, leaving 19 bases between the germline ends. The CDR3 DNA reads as TGCGCCAGCAGCTCCGGGTGGGGGGTAGATTCCTCCTACGAGCAGTACTTC. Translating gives CASSSGWGVDSSYEQYF.